These 5 T cell receptor beta chains came from one sample sequenced in a study of breast tumors, draining lymph nodes, adjacent tissues. Axillary draining lymph nodes of breast cancer patients supplied the node samples. From the multiplex PCR reads, TCRdb called clonotypes with MiXCR, one entry per CDR3 protein. The sample yields under 85,000 distinct CDR3 sequences, roughly a fifth seen once. Sequenced sample: axillary lymph node tissue. The receptors were gathered from a female donor with breast cancer. Some clones in this sample may be carry-over from other donors' samples.

This clonotype was seen ten or more times. This chain connects TRBV20-1 to TRBJ2-3, with TRBD2 matching 7 bases. After removal of 4 bases from V and 2 bases from J, the junction contained 12 bases not matched to a gene. The CDR3 spans 16 residues. CDR1 DFQATT and CDR2 SNEGSKA come from the germline V gene (reference sequence). The CDR3: CSAKNPTSEITDTQYF. CDR3 bases: TGCAGTGCTAAAAACCCTACTAGCGAGATCACAGATACGCAGTATTTT.

Details on this clonotype: At one boundary the junction diverges from the germline segment, which might be a read error. This sequence joins TRBV9 and TRBJ2-3; 7 bases fit TRBD1. The germline V gene has CDR1 SGDLS and CDR2 YYNGEE. The CDR3 loop spans 15 amino acids. CDR3 nucleotides: TGTGCCAGCAGCGAGGAGACAGGGTATACAGTTACGCAGTATTTT. Its translation is CASSEETGYTVTQYF.

V gene TRBV27 combines with J gene TRBJ2-7; TRBD1 is a possible D gene (6 bases). CDR3 length equals 16 residues. Trimming removed 5 bases from V and 0 bases from J, with 17 bases in between. CDR1 and CDR2 (germline): MNHEY, SMNVEV (reference sequence). In DNA form, the CDR3 reads TGTGCCAGCAGTGCAATGTACAGGGACCTCTCCTACGAGCAGTACTTC. Translation gives CASSAMYRDLSYEQYF.

This clonotype was seen repeatedly, ten times or more. The gene calls are TRBV19 and TRBJ1-5, with D hard to call. Germline V gene lookup returns CDR1 LNHDA and CDR2 SQIVND (reference sequence). Trimming cost V 6 bases and J 4 bases, with 7 bases left between them. The CDR3 covers 12 residues. The CDR3 protein is CASRWENQPQHF. The DNA for the CDR3 is TGTGCCAGTAGGTGGGAGAATCAGCCCCAGCATTTT.

The rearrangement uses TRBV3-1 and TRBJ1-1, with D hard to call. V lost 1 base, J lost 1 base, and 7 bases lay in between. Germline CDR1 and CDR2: LGHDT and YNNKEL (reference sequence). The CDR3 sequence is 14 residues long. The CDR3 bases are TGTGCCAGCAGCCAAGTCCCACAGAACACTGAAGCTTTCTTT. Residues: CASSQVPQNTEAFF.